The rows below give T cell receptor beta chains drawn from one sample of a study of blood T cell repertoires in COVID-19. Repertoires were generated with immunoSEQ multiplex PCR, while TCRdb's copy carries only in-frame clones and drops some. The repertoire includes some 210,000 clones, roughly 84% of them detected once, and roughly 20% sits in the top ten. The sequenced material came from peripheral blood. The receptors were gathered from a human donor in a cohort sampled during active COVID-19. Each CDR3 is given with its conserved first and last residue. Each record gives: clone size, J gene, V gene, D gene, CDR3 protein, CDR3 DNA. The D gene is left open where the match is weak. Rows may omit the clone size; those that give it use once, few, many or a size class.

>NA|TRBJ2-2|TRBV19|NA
CASSDDRHTGELFF
TGTGCCAGTTCTGACGACAGACACACCGGGGAGCTGTTTTTT
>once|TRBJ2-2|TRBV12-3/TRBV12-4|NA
CASSPVPTGELFF
TGTGCCAGCTCCCCAGTCCCCACCGGGGAGCTGTTTTTT
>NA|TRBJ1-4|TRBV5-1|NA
CASAMGGATNEKLFF
TGCGCCAGCGCCATGGGGGGGGCAACTAATGAAAAACTGTTTTTT
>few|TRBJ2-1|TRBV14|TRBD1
CASSPWDRESEQFF
TGTGCCAGCAGCCCTTGGGACAGGGAGAGTGAGCAGTTCTTC
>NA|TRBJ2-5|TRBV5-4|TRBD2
CASSLERGETQYF
TGTGCCAGCAGCTTGGAGCGGGGTGAGACCCAGTACTTC
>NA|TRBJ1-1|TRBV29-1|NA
CSVLRGNLNTEAFF
TGCAGCGTTTTAAGAGGGAACCTGAACACTGAAGCTTTCTTT
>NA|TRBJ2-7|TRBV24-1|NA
CATSSFGGEQYF
TGTGCCACCAGTTCATTCGGGGGTGAGCAGTACTTC
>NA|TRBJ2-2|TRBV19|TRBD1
CASSGQGLTYTGELFF
TGTGCCAGTTCCGGACAGGGCCTAACGTACACCGGGGAGCTGTTTTTT
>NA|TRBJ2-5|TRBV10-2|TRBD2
CASAHTSGGIETQYF
TGCGCCAGCGCCCATACTAGCGGGGGTATCGAGACCCAGTACTTC
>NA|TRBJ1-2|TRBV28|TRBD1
CASSVATGEDNGYTF
TGTGCCAGCAGCGTAGCGACAGGGGAGGACAATGGCTACACCTTC
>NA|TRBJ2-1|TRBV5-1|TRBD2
CASSFLAGGSSYNEQFF
TGCGCCAGCAGCTTCTTAGCGGGGGGGAGCTCCTACAATGAGCAGTTCTTC
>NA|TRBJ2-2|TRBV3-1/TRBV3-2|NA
CASSQALERPLDTGELFF
TGTGCCAGCAGCCAGGCCTTAGAGCGGCCACTCGACACCGGGGAGCTGTTTTTT
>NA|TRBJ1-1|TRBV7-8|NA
CASSFGSMVQAFF
TGTGCCAGCAGCTTTGGCAGTATGGTGCAAGCTTTCTTT
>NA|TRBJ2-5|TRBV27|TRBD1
CASSWDRGSETQYF
TGTGCCAGCAGTTGGGACAGGGGAAGCGAGACCCAGTACTTC
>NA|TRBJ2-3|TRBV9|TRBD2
CASSVSLSSGVGDTQYF
TGTGCCAGCAGCGTTTCCCTTTCTAGCGGGGTTGGAGATACGCAGTATTTT
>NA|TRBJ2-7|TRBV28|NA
CASAVGYEQYF
TGTGCCAGCGCGGTGGGCTACGAGCAGTACTTC
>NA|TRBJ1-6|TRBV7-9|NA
CASSPDRSHSPLHF
TGTGCCAGCAGTCCTGACAGGTCTCATTCACCCCTCCACTTT
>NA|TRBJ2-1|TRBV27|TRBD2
CAILWKRELGNEQFF
TGTGCCATCCTCTGGAAGCGGGAGTTGGGCAATGAGCAGTTCTTC
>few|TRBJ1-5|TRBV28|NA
CASRVSGGYQPQHF
TGTGCCAGCCGGGTTTCTGGAGGATACCAGCCCCAGCATTTT
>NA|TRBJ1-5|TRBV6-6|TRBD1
CASSQAGTGGWGSNQPQHF
TGTGCCAGCAGTCAGGCCGGGACAGGGGGCTGGGGCAGCAATCAGCCCCAGCATTTT
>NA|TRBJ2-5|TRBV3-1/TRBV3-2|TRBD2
CASSQVGGETQYF
TGTGCCAGCAGCCAGGTGGGGGGGGAGACCCAGTACTTC
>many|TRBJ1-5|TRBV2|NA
CASNMVLRQPQHF
TGTGCCAGCAATATGGTTTTGCGGCAGCCCCAGCATTTT
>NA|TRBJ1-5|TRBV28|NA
CASRNQGNSNQPQHF
TGTGCCAGCAGGAATCAGGGGAATAGCAATCAGCCCCAGCATTTT
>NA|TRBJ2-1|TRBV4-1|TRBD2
CASSQPERPGLAGEVDEQFF
TGCGCCAGCAGCCAACCGGAAAGACCGGGACTAGCGGGGGAGGTGGATGAGCAGTTCTTC
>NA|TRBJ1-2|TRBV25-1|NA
CASRQGDYGYTF
TGTGCCAGCAGACAGGGTGACTATGGCTACACCTTC
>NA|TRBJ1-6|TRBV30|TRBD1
CAWNRQGASPLHF
TGTGCCTGGAACCGACAGGGGGCTTCACCCCTCCACTTT
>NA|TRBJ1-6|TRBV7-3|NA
CASSLNQYSPLHF
TGTGCCAGCAGCTTAAACCAGTATTCACCCCTCCACTTT
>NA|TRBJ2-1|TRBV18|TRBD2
CASSPKLAGDNEQFF
TGTGCCAGCTCGCCTAAACTAGCGGGGGACAATGAGCAGTTCTTC
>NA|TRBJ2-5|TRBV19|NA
CASSFQGKETQYF
TGTGCCAGTAGCTTTCAGGGCAAGGAGACCCAGTACTTC
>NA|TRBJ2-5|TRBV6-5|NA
CASGPQSQETQYF
TGTGCCAGCGGGCCACAATCGCAAGAGACCCAGTACTTC
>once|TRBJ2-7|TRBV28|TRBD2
CASSIPPGLAGQFSYEQYF
TGTGCCAGCAGTATTCCACCGGGACTAGCGGGCCAATTTTCCTACGAGCAGTACTTC
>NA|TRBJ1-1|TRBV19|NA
CASSIPQNSNTEAFF
TGTGCCAGTAGTATACCCCAGAATTCTAACACTGAAGCTTTCTTT
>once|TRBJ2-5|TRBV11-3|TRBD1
CASSRQGSETQYF
TGTGCCAGCAGTCGACAGGGCTCAGAGACCCAGTACTTC
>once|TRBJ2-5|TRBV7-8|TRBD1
CASSLGQRETQYF
TGTGCCAGCAGCTTGGGACAGAGAGAGACCCAGTACTTC
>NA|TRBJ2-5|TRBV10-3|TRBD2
CAISVAGEETQYF
TGTGCCATCAGTGTTGCGGGAGAAGAGACCCAGTACTTC
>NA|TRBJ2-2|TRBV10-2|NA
CASSESQSGELFF
TGCGCCAGCAGTGAGTCTCAGTCGGGGGAGCTGTTTTTT
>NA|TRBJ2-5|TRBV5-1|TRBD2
CASKSGRAQETQYF
TGCGCCAGCAAAAGCGGGAGGGCCCAAGAGACCCAGTACTTC
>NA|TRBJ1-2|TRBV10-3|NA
CAISEWSTTGDYGYTF
TGTGCCATCAGTGAATGGTCAACAACAGGAGACTATGGCTACACCTTC
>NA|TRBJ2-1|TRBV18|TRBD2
CASSPSPGGNEQFF
TGTGCCAGCTCACCAAGCCCGGGAGGCAATGAGCAGTTCTTC
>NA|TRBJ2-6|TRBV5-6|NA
CASQVSGANVLTF
TGTGCCTCGCAGGTCTCTGGGGCCAACGTCCTGACTTTC
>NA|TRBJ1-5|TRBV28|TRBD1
CASTGTGVQPQHF
TGTGCCAGCACCGGGACAGGGGTTCAGCCCCAGCATTTT
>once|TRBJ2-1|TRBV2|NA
CASRYREGSYNEQFF
TGTGCCAGCAGATACAGGGAGGGGTCCTACAATGAGCAGTTCTTC
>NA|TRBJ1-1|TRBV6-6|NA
CASSYGHGGDTEAFF
TGTGCCAGCAGTTACGGACATGGGGGCGACACTGAAGCTTTCTTT